These 5 T cell receptor beta chains share one sample of origin, sequenced in a study of cytomegalovirus exposure and HLA in healthy donors. The PCR made use of 60 Vbeta and 13 Jbeta primers. Measured with immunoSEQ multiplex PCR; TCRdb has only the in-frame clones, and not every one. The sample gives about 77,000 clones, around 79% of which show up once; 3.5% to 5.5% is in the top ten. Sequenced input: PBMCs. These receptors were collected from a middle-aged man in good health and CMV-seronegative.

The V call is TRBV7-9, the J call TRBJ2-5, with 14 bases identical to TRBD2. V lost 5 bases and J lost 4; bases outside the gene matches: 9. Germline CDR1 SEHNR, CDR2 FQNEAQ (reference sequence). The CDR3 extends over 17 amino acids. CDR3 loop: CASSNRLAGGPGETQYF. As DNA, the CDR3 is TGTGCCAGCAGCAATAGACTAGCGGGAGGGCCGGGAGAGACCCAGTACTTC.

The J gene is TRBJ1-5, the V gene TRBV19; 8 nucleotides line up with TRBD1. Germline CDR1 reads LNHDA; CDR2 reads SQIVND (reference sequence). This CDR3 region has 16 residues. V dropped 2 bases and J dropped 3; count of bases not matched to a gene: 6. The CDR3 DNA reads TGTGCCAGTAGTATAACTACAGGGGGTGCCAATCAGCCCCAGCATTTT. Encoded protein: CASSITTGGANQPQHF.

This chain joins TRBV7-2 and TRBJ2-7; 8 nucleotides line up with TRBD2. V was clipped by 5 bases and J by 0 bases; unmatched bases: 3. This CDR3 is built from 14 residues. Germline-derived CDR1 and CDR2 are SGHTA and FQGNSA. The CDR3: CASSPSGGSYEQYF. The DNA for the CDR3 is TGTGCCAGCAGCCCCAGCGGGGGCTCCTACGAGCAGTACTTC.

The gene calls are TRBV19 and TRBJ2-3; 7 bases are a match to TRBD1. CDR1 is LNHDA, CDR2 SQIVND, per germline (reference sequence). V lost 3 bases to trimming and J lost 4 bases; unmatched junction nucleotides: 4. This CDR3 has 14 residues. CDR3 in DNA: TGTGCCAGTAGTATTAGACAGGGCGCAGATACGCAGTATTTT. As protein: CASSIRQGADTQYF.

CDR3 region: CASSLVSVNEQFF. The CDR3 DNA reads TGTGCCAGCAGCTTAGTATCCGTAAATGAGCAGTTCTTC. The chain uses TRBV7-6 and TRBJ2-1; D is undetermined. The germline gives CDR1 SGHVS, CDR2 FNYEAQ. This CDR3 is built from 13 residues. V lost 1 base and J 7 bases, leaving 8 bases between the germline ends.